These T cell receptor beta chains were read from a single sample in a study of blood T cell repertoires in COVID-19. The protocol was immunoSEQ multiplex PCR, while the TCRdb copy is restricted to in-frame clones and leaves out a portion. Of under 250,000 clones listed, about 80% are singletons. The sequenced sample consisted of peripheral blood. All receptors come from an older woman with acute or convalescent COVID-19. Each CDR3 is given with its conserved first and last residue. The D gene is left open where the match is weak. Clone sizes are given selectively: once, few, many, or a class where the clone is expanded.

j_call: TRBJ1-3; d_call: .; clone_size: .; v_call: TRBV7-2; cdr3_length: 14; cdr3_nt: TGTGCCAGCAGCTTGGGCCAGGGCGCCCGGATCATATATTTT; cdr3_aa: CASSLGQGARIIYF
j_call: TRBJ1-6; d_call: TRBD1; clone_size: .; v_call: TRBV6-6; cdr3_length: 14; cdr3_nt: TGTGCCAGCAGTTACGACAGGGAGAATTCACCCCTCCACTTT; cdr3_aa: CASSYDRENSPLHF
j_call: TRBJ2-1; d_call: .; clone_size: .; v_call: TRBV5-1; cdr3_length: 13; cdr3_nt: TGCGCCAGCAGCTTGGTTCAACTCTCCGAGCAGTTCTTC; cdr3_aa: CASSLVQLSEQFF
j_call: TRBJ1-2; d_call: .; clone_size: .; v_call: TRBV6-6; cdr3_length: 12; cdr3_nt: TGTGCCAGCAGTGCCAGGGTCTATGGCTACACCTTC; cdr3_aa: CASSARVYGYTF
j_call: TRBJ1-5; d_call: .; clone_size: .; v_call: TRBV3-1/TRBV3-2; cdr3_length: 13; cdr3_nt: TGTGCCAGCAGCCAAGGGACAAATCAGCCCCAGCATTTT; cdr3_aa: CASSQGTNQPQHF
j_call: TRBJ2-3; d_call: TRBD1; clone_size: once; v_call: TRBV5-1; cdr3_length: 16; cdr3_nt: TGCGCCAGCATCCGAAGCCCAGGGGGAACCACAGATACGCAGTATTTT; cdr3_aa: CASIRSPGGTTDTQYF
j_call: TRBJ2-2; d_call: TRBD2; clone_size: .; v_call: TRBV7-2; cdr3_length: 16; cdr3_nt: TGTGCCAGCAGCGTGAATAGCGGGGGACACACCGGGGAGCTGTTTTTT; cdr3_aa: CASSVNSGGHTGELFF
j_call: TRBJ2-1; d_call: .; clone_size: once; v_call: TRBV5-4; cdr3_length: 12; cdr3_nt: TGTGCCAGCAGCTTGTGGGAGGATGAGCAGTTCTTC; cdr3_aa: CASSLWEDEQFF
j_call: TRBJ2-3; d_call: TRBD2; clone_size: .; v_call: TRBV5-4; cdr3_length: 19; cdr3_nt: TGTGCCAGCAGCTTACGCCGGACTAGCGGGGGGTTGAGCACAGATACGCAGTATTTT; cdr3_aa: CASSLRRTSGGLSTDTQYF
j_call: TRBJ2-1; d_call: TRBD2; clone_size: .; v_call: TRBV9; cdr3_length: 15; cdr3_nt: TGTGCCAGCAGCCCGGGGGGACTAGGCTTCGATGAGCAGTTCTTC; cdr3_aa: CASSPGGLGFDEQFF
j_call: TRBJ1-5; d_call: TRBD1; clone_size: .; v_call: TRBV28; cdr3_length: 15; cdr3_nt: TGTGCCAGCAGTGCGCCCAACAGGGGTCCTCAGCCCCAGCATTTT; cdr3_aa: CASSAPNRGPQPQHF
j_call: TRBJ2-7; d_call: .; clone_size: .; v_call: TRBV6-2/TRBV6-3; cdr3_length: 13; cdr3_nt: TGTGCCAGCAGTCTCACCGGGTACTACGAGCAGTACTTC; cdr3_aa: CASSLTGYYEQYF
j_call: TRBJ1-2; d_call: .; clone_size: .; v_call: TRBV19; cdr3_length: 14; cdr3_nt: TGTGCCAGTAGTATAGAACAGGGAAGGAAGGGCTACACCTTC; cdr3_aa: CASSIEQGRKGYTF
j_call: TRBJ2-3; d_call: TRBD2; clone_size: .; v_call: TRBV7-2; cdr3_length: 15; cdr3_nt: TGTGCCAGCAGCTGGACTAGCGGAAGCACAGATACGCAGTATTTT; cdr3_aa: CASSWTSGSTDTQYF
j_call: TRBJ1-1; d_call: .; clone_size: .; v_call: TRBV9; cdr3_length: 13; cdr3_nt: TGTGCCAGCAGCGCGCAGGGGAACACTGAAGCTTTCTTT; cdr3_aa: CASSAQGNTEAFF
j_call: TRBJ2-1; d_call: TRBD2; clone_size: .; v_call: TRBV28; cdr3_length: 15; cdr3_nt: TGTGCCAGCAGCCCTTTATTTAGCGGGGGCCAAAGCGAGTTCTTC; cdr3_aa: CASSPLFSGGQSEFF
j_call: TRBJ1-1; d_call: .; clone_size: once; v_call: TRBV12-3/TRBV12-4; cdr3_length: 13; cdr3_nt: TGTGCCAGCAGTCAAGGGGTGTACGGTGAAGCTTTCTTT; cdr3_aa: CASSQGVYGEAFF
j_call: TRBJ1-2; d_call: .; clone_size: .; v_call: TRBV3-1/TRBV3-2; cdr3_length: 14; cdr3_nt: TGTGCCAGCAGCCAAGGTTGGGACATCTATGGCTACACCTTC; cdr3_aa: CASSQGWDIYGYTF
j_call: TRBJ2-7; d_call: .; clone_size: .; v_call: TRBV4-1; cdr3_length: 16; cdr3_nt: TGCGCCAGCAGCCAAGACTCCCGGCCAGGGGCGTCCGAGCAGTACTTC; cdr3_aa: CASSQDSRPGASEQYF
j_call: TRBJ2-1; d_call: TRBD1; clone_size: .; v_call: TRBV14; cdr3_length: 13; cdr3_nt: TGTGCCAGCAGCCAGGACAGGGTGGGTGAGCAGTTCTTC; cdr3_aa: CASSQDRVGEQFF
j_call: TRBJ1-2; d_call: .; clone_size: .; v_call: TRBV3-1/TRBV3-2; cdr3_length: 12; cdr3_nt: TGTGCCAGCAGCCGAGGACTATATGGCTACACCTTC; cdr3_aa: CASSRGLYGYTF
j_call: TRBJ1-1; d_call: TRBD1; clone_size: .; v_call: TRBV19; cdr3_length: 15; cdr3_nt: TGTGCCAGTAGTATAAGGGGTAGGGGGCGAGCTGAAGCTTTCTTT; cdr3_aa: CASSIRGRGRAEAFF
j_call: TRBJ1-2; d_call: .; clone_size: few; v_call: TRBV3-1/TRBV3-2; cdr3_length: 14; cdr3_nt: TGTGCCAGCAGCCAAGCTGGACAGAGCTATGGCTACACCTTC; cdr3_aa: CASSQAGQSYGYTF
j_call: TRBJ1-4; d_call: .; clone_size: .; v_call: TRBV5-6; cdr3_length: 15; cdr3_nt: TGTGCCAGCAGCCGAAACGGGGGGGATTACGAAAAACTGTTTTTT; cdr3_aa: CASSRNGGDYEKLFF
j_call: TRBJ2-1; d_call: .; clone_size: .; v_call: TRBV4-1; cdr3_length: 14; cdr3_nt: TGCGCCAGCAGCCAACTACGGGGGTACAATGAGCAGTTCTTC; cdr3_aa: CASSQLRGYNEQFF
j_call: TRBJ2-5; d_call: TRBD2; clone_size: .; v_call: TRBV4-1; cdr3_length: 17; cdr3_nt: TGCGCCAGCAGCCAAAATCGCCAGCGGGGGCCAGAAGAGACCCAGTACTTC; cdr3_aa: CASSQNRQRGPEETQYF
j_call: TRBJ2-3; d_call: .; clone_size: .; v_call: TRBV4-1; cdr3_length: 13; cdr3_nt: TGCGCCAGCAGCCAAGGAGAGGCGGGTACGCAGTATTTT; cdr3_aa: CASSQGEAGTQYF
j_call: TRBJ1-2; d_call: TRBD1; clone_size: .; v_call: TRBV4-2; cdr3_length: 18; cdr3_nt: TGTGCCAGCAGCCAAGCCCATCAACCAACAGGGGGCCCCTATGGCTACACCTTC; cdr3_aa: CASSQAHQPTGGPYGYTF
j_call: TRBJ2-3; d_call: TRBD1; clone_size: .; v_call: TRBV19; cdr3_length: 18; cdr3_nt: TGTGCCAGTAGTATAGGGCCTCAACAGGGGAAGGCAAGAGATACGCAGTATTTT; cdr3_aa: CASSIGPQQGKARDTQYF
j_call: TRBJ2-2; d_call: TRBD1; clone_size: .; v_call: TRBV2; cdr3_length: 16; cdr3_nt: TGTGCCAGCAGTCTGAACAGGGGGATAAGCACCGGGGAGCTGTTTTTT; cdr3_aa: CASSLNRGISTGELFF
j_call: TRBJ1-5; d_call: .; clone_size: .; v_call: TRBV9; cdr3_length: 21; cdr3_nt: TGTGCCAGCAGCGTAGAAAAGTGGCAGGGGCCAGAGCTTATGAGCAATCAGCCCCAGCATTTT; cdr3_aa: CASSVEKWQGPELMSNQPQHF
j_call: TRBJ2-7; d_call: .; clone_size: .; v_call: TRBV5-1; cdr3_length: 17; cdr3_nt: TGCGCCAGCAGCTTGGTAACCTCCGGGATGGCCGGTGGGGAGCAGTACTTC; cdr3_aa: CASSLVTSGMAGGEQYF
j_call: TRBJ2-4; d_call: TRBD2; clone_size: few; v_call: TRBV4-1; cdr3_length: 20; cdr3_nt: TGCGCCAGCAGCCAAGCGGTCCTAGCGGGGGGGCTAGGAGCCAAAAACATTCAGTACTTC; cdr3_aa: CASSQAVLAGGLGAKNIQYF
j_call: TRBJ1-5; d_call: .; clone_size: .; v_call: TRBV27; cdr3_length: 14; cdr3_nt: TGTGCCAGCAGCCTGCAGGGGTGGCATCAGCCCCAGCATTTT; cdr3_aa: CASSLQGWHQPQHF
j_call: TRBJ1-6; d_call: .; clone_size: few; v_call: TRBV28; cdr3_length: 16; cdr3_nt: TGTGCCAGCAGTTCGAGACAGCTAGCCTATAATTCACCCCTCCACTTT; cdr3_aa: CASSSRQLAYNSPLHF
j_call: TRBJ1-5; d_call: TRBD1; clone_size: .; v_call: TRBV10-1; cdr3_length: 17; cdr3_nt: TGCGCCAGCAGTGAGGCCAGGGGGCCTTTTAGCAATCAGCCCCAGCATTTT; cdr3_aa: CASSEARGPFSNQPQHF
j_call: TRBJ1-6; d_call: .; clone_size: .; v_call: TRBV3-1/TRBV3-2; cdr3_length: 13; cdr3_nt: TGTGCCAGCAGCCAAGAGAGGGGGTCACCCCTCCACTTT; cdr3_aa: CASSQERGSPLHF
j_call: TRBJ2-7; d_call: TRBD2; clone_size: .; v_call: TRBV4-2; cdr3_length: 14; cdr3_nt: TGTGCCAGCAGCAGCGGGGGATCGTCCTACGAGCAGTACTTC; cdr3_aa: CASSSGGSSYEQYF
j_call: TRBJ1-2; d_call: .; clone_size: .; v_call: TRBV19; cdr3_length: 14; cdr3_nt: TGTGCTACCTCAGGGCTCGGATCTAACTATGGCTACACCTTC; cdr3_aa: CATSGLGSNYGYTF
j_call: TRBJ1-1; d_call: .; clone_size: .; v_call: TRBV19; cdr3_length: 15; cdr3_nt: TGTGCCAGTAGTATGTTACTGAGATTGAACACTGAAGCTTTCTTT; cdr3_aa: CASSMLLRLNTEAFF
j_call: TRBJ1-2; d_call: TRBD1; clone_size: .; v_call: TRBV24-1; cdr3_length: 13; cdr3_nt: TGTGCCACCTCGGACAGGGGACTCTATGGCTACACCTTC; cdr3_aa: CATSDRGLYGYTF
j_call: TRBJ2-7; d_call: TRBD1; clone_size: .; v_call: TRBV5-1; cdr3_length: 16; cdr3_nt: TGCGCCAGCAGCTTGGCTCCCGGGACAGGGACTTACGAGCAGTACTTC; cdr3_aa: CASSLAPGTGTYEQYF
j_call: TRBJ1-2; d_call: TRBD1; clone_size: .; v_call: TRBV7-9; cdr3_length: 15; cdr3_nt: TGTGCCAGCAGCTCCCGGGACAGGGGGTCGAATGGCTACACCTTC; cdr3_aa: CASSSRDRGSNGYTF
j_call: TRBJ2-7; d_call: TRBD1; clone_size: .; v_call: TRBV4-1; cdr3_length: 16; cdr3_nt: TGCGCCAGCAGCCGCTTCCTGGGACAGCCAGCCTACGAGCAGTACTTC; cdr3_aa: CASSRFLGQPAYEQYF
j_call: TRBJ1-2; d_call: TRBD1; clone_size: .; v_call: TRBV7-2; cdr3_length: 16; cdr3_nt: TGTGCCAGCAGCCCGAGATTGACAGGGAGGAACTATGGCTACACCTTC; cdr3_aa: CASSPRLTGRNYGYTF
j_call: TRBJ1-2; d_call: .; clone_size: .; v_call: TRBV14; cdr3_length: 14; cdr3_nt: TGTGCCAGCTCCATCGGGGGTTATGACTATGGCTACACCTTC; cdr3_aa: CASSIGGYDYGYTF
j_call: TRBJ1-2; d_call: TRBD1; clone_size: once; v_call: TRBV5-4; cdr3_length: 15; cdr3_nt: TGTGCCAGCAGCAGTTGGACAGGGGGCGTTCGTGGCTACACCTTC; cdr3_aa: CASSSWTGGVRGYTF
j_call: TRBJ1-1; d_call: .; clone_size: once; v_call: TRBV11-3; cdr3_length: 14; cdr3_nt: TGTGCCAGCAGCTTAGATCCCCGGGGGACTGAAGCTTTCTTT; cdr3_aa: CASSLDPRGTEAFF
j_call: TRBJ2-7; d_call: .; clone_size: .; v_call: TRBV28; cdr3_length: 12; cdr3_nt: TGTGCCAGCAACCAGGGTCAGTACGAGCAGTACTTC; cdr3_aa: CASNQGQYEQYF
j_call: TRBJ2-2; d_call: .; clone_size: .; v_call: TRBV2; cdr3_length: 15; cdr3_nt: TGTGCCAGCAGTGAGGGGGGAACGAACACCGGGGAGCTGTTTTTT; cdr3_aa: CASSEGGTNTGELFF
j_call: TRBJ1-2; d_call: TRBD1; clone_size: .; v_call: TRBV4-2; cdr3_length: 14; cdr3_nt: TGTGCCAGCAGCGGACAGGGGCCCGACTATGGCTACACCTTC; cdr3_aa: CASSGQGPDYGYTF
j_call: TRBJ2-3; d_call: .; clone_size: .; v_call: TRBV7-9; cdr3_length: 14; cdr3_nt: TGTGCCAGCAGCTATGGAGACTGGACAGATACGCAGTATTTT; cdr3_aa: CASSYGDWTDTQYF
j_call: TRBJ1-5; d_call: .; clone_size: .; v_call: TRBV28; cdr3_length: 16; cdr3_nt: TGTGCCAGCAGGACGGGAGGCGGGAATAGCAATCAGCCCCAGCATTTT; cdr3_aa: CASRTGGGNSNQPQHF